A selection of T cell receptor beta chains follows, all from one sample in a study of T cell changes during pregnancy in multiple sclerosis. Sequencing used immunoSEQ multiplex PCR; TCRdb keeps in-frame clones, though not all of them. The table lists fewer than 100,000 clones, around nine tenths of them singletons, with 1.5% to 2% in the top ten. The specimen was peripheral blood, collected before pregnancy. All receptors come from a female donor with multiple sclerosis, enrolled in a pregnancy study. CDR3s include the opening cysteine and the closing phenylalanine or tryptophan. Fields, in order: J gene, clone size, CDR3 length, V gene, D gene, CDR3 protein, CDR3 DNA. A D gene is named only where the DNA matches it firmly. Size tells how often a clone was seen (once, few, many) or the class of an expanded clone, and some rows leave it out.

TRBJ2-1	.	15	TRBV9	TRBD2	CASSVGGLATTEQFF	TGTGCCAGCAGCGTAGGGGGACTAGCAACCACTGAGCAGTTCTTC
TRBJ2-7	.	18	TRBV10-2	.	CASTGHPVEVGYGYEQYF	TGCGCCAGCACGGGACACCCAGTTGAGGTTGGATACGGCTACGAGCAGTACTTC
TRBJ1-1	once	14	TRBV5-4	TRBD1	CASSPRDRDTEAFF	TGTGCCAGCAGCCCCCGGGACAGGGACACTGAAGCTTTCTTT
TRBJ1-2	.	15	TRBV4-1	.	CASSQAAPGLGGYTF	TGCGCCAGCAGCCAAGCCGCCCCGGGACTAGGTGGCTACACCTTC
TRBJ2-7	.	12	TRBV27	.	CASSPFLYEQYF	TGTGCCAGCAGCCCTTTCCTCTACGAGCAGTACTTC
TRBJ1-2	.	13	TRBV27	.	CASSFGRGIGYTF	TGTGCCAGCAGTTTCGGCAGGGGCATTGGCTACACCTTC
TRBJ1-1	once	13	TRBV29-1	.	CSVVGRGRTGAFF	TGCAGCGTTGTGGGCAGGGGACGAACGGGTGCTTTCTTT
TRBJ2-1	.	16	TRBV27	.	CASSNSYGEKGNEQFF	TGTGCCAGCAGTAATAGTTACGGGGAAAAAGGCAATGAGCAGTTCTTC
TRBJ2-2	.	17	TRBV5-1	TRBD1	CASSLNRGQGANGELFF	TGCGCCAGCAGCTTGAACCGGGGACAGGGGGCTAACGGGGAGCTGTTTTTT
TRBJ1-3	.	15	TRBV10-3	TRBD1	CAIMGQGLFGNTIYF	TGTGCCATCATGGGACAGGGCTTGTTCGGAAACACCATATATTTT
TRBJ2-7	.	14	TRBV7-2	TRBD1	CASSQGQGGREQYF	TGTGCCAGCAGCCAGGGACAGGGAGGGAGGGAGCAGTACTTC
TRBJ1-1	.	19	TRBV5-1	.	CASSPSPRARQSYITEAFF	TGCGCCAGCAGCCCATCCCCCCGGGCACGACAGTCCTACATCACTGAAGCTTTCTTT
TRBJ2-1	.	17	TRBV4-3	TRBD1	CASSSRGGLSTYNEQFF	TGCGCCAGCAGCTCCCGAGGGGGCCTTTCTACCTACAATGAGCAGTTCTTC
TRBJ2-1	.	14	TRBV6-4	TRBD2	CASSGLAGGNEQFF	TGTGCCAGCAGTGGACTAGCGGGGGGCAATGAGCAGTTCTTC
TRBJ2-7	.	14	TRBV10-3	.	CAISESKLDYEQYF	TGTGCCATCAGTGAGTCGAAACTTGACTACGAGCAGTACTTC
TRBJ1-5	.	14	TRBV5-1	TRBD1	CASSPGPGQGPQHF	TGCGCCAGCAGCCCGGGGCCGGGACAGGGACCCCAGCATTTT
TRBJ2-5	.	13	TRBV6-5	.	CASRRGVVETQYF	TGTGCCAGCAGACGCGGGGTGGTGGAGACCCAGTACTTC
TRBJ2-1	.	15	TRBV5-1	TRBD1	CASSPGTGGHNEQFF	TGCGCCAGCAGCCCCGGGACAGGGGGTCACAATGAGCAGTTCTTC
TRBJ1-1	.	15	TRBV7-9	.	CASSLVRREEAEAFF	TGTGCCAGCAGCTTAGTGCGGAGGGAGGAGGCTGAAGCTTTCTTT
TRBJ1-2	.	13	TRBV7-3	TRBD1	CASSPRDRTPTTF	TGTGCCAGCAGCCCCCGGGACAGGACCCCCACCACCTTC
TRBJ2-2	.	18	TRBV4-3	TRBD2	CASSQDEEAGGWTGELFF	TGCGCCAGCAGCCAAGATGAAGAAGCGGGGGGGTGGACCGGGGAGCTGTTTTTT
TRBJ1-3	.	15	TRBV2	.	CASSDYSGSGNTIYF	TGTGCCAGCAGTGATTATTCAGGCTCTGGAAACACCATATATTTT
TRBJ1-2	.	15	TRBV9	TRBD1	CASSAYRGTNYGYTF	TGTGCCAGCAGCGCCTACAGGGGAACCAACTATGGCTACACCTTC
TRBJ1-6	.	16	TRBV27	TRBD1	CASRSMGTENNSPLHF	TGTGCCAGCAGATCTATGGGGACAGAAAATAATTCACCCCTCCACTTT
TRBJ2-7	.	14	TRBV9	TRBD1	CASSPNPTGYEQYF	TGTGCCAGCAGCCCGAACCCGACAGGGTACGAGCAGTACTTC
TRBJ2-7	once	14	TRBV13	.	CASSGGASLDEQYF	TGTGCCAGCAGCGGGGGGGCCTCCCTCGACGAGCAGTACTTC
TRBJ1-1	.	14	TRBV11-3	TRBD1	CASSLGGQATEAFF	TGTGCCAGCAGCTTAGGGGGACAGGCCACTGAAGCTTTCTTT
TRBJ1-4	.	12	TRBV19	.	CASSITAKKLFF	TGTGCCAGTAGTATAACAGCTAAAAAACTGTTTTTT
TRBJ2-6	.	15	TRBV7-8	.	CASSPSFSGANVLTF	TGTGCCAGCAGCCCCTCTTTCTCTGGGGCCAACGTCCTGACTTTC
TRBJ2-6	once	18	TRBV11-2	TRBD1	CASSLPQGVVAGANVLTF	TGTGCCAGCAGCTTACCGCAGGGGGTAGTGGCTGGGGCCAACGTCCTGACTTTC
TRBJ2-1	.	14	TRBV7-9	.	CARVETQRGNEQFF	TGTGCCAGGGTAGAAACCCAAAGGGGGAATGAGCAGTTCTTC
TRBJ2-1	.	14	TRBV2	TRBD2	CASSAGGVGNEQFF	TGTGCCAGCAGTGCGGGGGGAGTAGGTAATGAGCAGTTCTTC
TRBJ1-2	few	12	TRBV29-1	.	CSVGHTNYGYTF	TGCAGCGTTGGACACACTAACTATGGCTACACCTTC
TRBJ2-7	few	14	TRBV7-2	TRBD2	CASSFGGGATEQYF	TGTGCCAGCAGCTTCGGCGGGGGGGCAACCGAGCAGTACTTC
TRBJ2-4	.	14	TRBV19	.	CASRDIEAKNIQYF	TGTGCCAGTAGGGACATAGAAGCCAAAAACATTCAGTACTTC
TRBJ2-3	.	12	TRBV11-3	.	CASSPDGGTQYF	TGTGCCAGCAGCCCCGATGGGGGGACGCAGTATTTT
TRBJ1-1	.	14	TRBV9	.	CASSVGATLTEAFF	TGTGCCAGCAGCGTAGGGGCAACGTTGACTGAAGCTTTCTTT
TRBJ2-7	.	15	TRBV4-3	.	CASSHLNTGSYEQYF	TGCGCCAGCAGCCACCTAAACACAGGTAGCTACGAGCAGTACTTC
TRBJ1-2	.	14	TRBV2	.	CASTRQRFLYGYTF	TGTGCCAGCACTCGACAGCGCTTTCTCTATGGCTACACCTTC
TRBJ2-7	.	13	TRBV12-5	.	CASGLGQDYEQYF	TGTGCTAGTGGTTTGGGACAGGACTACGAGCAGTACTTC
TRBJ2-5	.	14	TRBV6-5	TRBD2	CASSPPGGGETQYF	TGTGCCAGCAGTCCCCCGGGGGGGGGAGAGACCCAGTACTTC
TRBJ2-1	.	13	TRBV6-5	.	CASGRFGENEQFF	TGTGCCAGCGGACGATTTGGGGAGAATGAGCAGTTCTTC
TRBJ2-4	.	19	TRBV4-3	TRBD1	CASSQDPGQGVLAKNIQYF	TGCGCCAGCAGCCAAGATCCGGGACAGGGGGTATTAGCCAAAAACATTCAGTACTTC
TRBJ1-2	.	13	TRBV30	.	CAWSVPGLNGYTF	TGTGCCTGGAGTGTCCCAGGACTGAATGGCTACACCTTC
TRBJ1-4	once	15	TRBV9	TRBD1	CASSVDRGGDEKLFF	TGTGCCAGCAGCGTAGATCGAGGGGGCGATGAAAAACTGTTTTTT
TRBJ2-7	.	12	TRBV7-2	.	CASSSRLYEQYF	TGTGCCAGCAGCTCGCGGTTGTACGAGCAGTACTTC
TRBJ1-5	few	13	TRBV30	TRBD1	CAWNRGLGQPQHF	TGTGCCTGGAACAGGGGGCTTGGTCAGCCCCAGCATTTT
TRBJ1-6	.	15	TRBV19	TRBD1	CASSIATGGYSPLHF	TGTGCCAGTAGTATAGCCACAGGGGGGTATTCACCCCTCCACTTT
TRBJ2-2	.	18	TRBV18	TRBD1	CASSASLGQAVGTGELFF	TGTGCCAGCTCAGCCTCGTTGGGACAGGCTGTAGGCACCGGGGAGCTGTTTTTT
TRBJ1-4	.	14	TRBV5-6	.	CASSLPGLGEKLFF	TGTGCCAGCAGCTTGCCGGGGTTGGGGGAAAAACTGTTTTTT
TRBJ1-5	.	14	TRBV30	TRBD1	CAWSTGTGDQPQHF	TGTGCCTGGAGTACTGGGACAGGGGACCAGCCCCAGCATTTT
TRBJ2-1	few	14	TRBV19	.	CATSRSPRVNEQFF	TGTGCCACCTCTCGATCCCCCAGGGTGAATGAGCAGTTCTTC